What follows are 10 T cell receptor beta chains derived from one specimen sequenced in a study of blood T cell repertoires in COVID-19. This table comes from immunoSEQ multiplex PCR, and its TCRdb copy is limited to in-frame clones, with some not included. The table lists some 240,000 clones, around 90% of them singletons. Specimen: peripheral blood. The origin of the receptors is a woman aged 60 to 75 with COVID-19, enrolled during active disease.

The CDR3: CASSRGGARYNEQFF. CDR3 coding DNA: TGTGCCAGCAGTCGCGGGGGGGCCAGGTACAATGAGCAGTTCTTC. This chain connects TRBV5-8 to TRBJ2-1; 9 bases map to TRBD2. V lost 5 bases and J lost 4; bases outside the gene matches: 7. The CDR3 runs 15 residues. The V gene's germline CDR1 is SGHTS and CDR2 YDEGEE.

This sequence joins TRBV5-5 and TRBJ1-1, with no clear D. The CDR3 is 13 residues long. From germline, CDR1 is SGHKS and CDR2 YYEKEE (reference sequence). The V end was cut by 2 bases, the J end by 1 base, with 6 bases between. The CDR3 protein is CASSLIGNTEAFF. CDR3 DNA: TGTGCCAGCAGCTTAATCGGGAACACTGAAGCTTTCTTT.

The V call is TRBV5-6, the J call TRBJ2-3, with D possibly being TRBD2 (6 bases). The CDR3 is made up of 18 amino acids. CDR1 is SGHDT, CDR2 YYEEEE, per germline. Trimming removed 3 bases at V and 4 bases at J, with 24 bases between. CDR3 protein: CASSSITIPTSFADTQYF. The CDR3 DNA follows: TGTGCCAGCAGCTCGATTACTATACCGACTAGTTTCGCAGATACGCAGTATTTT.

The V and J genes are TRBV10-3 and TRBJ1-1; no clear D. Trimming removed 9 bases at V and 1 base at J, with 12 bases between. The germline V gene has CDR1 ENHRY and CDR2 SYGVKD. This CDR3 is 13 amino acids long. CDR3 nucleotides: TGTGCCATATCAACCGGAGCGAACACTGAAGCTTTCTTT. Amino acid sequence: CAISTGANTEAFF.

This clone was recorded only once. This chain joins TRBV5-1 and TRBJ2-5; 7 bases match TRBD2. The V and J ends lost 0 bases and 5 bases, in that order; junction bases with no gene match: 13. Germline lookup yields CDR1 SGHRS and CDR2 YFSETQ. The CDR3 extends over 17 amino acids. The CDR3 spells CASSLGGSTITQETQYF. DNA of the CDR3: TGCGCCAGCAGCTTGGGCGGGAGTACAATAACCCAGGAGACCCAGTACTTC. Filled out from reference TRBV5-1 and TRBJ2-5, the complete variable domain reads KAGVTQTPRYLIKTRGQQVTLSCSPISGHRSVSWYQQTPGQGLQFLFEYFSETQRNKGNFPGRFSGRQFSNSRSEMNVSTLELGDSALYLCASSLGGSTITQETQYFGPGTRLLVL.

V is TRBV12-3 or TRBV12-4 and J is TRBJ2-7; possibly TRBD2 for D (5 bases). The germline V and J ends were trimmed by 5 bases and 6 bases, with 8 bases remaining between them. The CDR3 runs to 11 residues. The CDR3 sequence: CASSVLVEQYF. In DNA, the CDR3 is TGTGCCAGCAGTGTACTAGTCGAGCAGTACTTC.

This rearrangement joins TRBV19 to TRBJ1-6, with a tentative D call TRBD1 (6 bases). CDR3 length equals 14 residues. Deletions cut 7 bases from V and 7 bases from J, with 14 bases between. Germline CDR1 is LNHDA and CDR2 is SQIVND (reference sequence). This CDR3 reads CASTLRDTNSPLHF. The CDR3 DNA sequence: TGTGCCAGTACCCTCCGGGACACCAATTCACCCCTCCACTTT. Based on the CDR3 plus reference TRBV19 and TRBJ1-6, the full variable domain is DGGITQSPKYLFRKEGQNVTLSCEQNLNHDAMYWYRQDPGQGLRLIYYSQIVNDFQKGDIAEGYSVSREKKESFPLTVTSAQKNPTAFYLCASTLRDTNSPLHFGNGTRLTVT.

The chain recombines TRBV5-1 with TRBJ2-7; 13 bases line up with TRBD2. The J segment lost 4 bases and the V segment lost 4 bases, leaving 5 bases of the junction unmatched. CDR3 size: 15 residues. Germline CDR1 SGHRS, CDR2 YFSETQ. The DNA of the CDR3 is TGCGCCAGCAGCCCCGGGACTAGCGGGGTGTACGAGCAGTACTTC. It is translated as CASSPGTSGVYEQYF.

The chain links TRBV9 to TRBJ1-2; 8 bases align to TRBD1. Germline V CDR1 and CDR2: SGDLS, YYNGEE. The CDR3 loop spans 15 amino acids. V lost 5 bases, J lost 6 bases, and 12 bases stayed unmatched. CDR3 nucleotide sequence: TGTGCCAGCAGTGAGGGGACAGGAGAGGTAGATGGCTACACCTTC. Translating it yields CASSEGTGEVDGYTF.

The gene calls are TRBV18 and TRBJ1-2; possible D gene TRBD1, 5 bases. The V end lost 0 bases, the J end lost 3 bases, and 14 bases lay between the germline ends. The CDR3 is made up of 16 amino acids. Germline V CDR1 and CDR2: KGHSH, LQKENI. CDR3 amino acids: CASSPPGRRTHYGYTF. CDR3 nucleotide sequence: TGTGCCAGCTCACCACCGGGGCGGCGGACCCACTATGGCTACACCTTC.